This T cell receptor (beta chain) was found in a study of T cells in localized non-small cell lung cancer. Study observations and caveats: Median about 58 top-100 tumor clones were shared with paired adjacent lung. Uninvolved nearby lung showed the greatest T cell clonality, exceeding that found in tumor. Greater T cell density in blood accompanied longer overall survival. It remains possible that heterogeneity exists, since only one tumor region was sequenced.

Comment on this clone: The antigen is unknown.

TCRdb keeps only in-frame clones here, not all; method: immunoSEQ multiplex PCR. The profile shows some 56,000 clones, 86% of them singletons. The V end lost 2 bases, the J end lost 0 bases, and 11 bases lay between the germline ends. The length of the CDR3 is 15 residues. The V gene's germline CDR1 is SGHDT and CDR2 YYEEEE. Source: peripheral blood, taken before any cancer treatment. The chain couples TRBV5-6 to TRBJ1-1; tentatively, D is TRBD1 (6 bases). This clonotype was obtained from a woman aged 35-75 years with stage I lung adenocarcinoma. The CDR3 sequence is CASSFRGLMNTEAFF. DNA of the CDR3: TGTGCCAGCAGCTTCAGGGGTCTCATGAACACTGAAGCTTTCTTT.